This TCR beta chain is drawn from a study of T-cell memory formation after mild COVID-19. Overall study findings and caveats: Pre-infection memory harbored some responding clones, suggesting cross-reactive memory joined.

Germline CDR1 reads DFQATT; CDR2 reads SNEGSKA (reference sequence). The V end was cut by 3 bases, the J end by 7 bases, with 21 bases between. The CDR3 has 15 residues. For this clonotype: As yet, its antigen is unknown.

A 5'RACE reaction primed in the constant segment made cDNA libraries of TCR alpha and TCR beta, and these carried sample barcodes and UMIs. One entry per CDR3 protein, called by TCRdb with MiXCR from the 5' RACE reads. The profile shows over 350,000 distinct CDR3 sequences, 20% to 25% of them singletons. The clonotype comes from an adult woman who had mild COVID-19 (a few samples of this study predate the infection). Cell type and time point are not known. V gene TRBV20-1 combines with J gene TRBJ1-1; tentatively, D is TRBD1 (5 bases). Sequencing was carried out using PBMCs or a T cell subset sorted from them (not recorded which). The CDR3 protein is CSASLTSTADDEAFF. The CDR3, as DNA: TGCAGTGCTAGCCTTACCTCGACAGCGGATGATGAAGCTTTCTTT.